A single sample gave rise to the 3 T cell receptor beta chains below, sequenced in a study of T cell repertoires in cytomegalovirus infection. In TCRdb, the reads were re-called with MiXCR into one record per CDR3 protein. The repertoire includes 300,000 or so distinct CDR3 sequences, roughly 25% of them detected once, and over 11% sits in the top ten. The sequencing sample was made of PBMCs. Source of these receptors: a human donor in good health (CMV status not recorded). Some clones in this sample may be carry-over from other donors' samples.

This clonotype has a handful of counts. The genes are TRBV7-2 and TRBJ2-7; weak D call: TRBD1 (6 bases). Germline V lookup: CDR1 SGHTA, CDR2 FQGNSA. The CDR3 has 14 amino acids. V dropped 7 bases and J dropped 4 bases, with 17 bases sitting between them. The CDR3 nucleotides are TGTGCCAGCACCAGGAGTGGGGGCCGGTACGAGCAGTACTTC. Its protein product is CASTRSGGRYEQYF.

V and J are TRBV20-1 and TRBJ2-3; 11 bases are a match to TRBD2. The germline V gene encodes CDR1 DFQATT and CDR2 SNEGSKA (reference sequence). This CDR3 has 13 amino acids. V lost 6 bases to trimming and J lost 3 bases; unmatched junction nucleotides: 2. This CDR3 reads CSARLAGTDTQYF. The CDR3 bases are TGCAGTGCAAGACTAGCGGGAACAGATACGCAGTATTTT.

V is TRBV12-3 or TRBV12-4 and J is TRBJ1-1; a weak D match, TRBD1 (6 bases). Between the trimmed V and J ends, which lost 5 bases and 4 bases, there was a span of 17 bases. The CDR3 loop spans 15 amino acids. The CDR3 DNA reads TGTGCCAGCAGTACCAGAGGCAGGGGAAGCACTGAAGCTTTCTTT. Translating it yields CASSTRGRGSTEAFF.